The rows below give T cell receptor beta chains drawn from one sample of a study of blood T cell repertoires in COVID-19. Data came from immunoSEQ multiplex PCR; TCRdb stores just in-frame clones and leaves some out. Of 90,000 to 130,000 clones in the sample, 75% to 90% are singletons; the top ten hold approximately 0.76%. Material: peripheral blood. These receptor sequences come from a woman in her sixties or seventies with acute or convalescent COVID-19. CDR3s include the opening cysteine and the closing phenylalanine or tryptophan. Each record gives: J gene, clone size, D gene, V gene, CDR3 DNA, CDR3 protein. A D gene is named only where the DNA matches it firmly. Clone size is not always given. Where it is, it says once, few, many or a class for expanded clones.

>TRBJ2-1|-|TRBD1|TRBV18
TGTGCCAGCTCAGAGAACAGGGGGCAGAGTAATGAGCAGTTCTTC
CASSENRGQSNEQFF
>TRBJ1-2|-|-|TRBV7-8
TGTGCCAGCAGCTTAGAACCCACGAGAAGTGGCTACACCTTC
CASSLEPTRSGYTF
>TRBJ2-6|-|-|TRBV6-5
TGTGCCAGCAGTTCCGTTACGGGTTCTGGGGCCAACGTCCTGACTTTC
CASSSVTGSGANVLTF
>TRBJ2-3|once|TRBD2|TRBV4-1
TGCGCCAGCAGCCAAGCGGGACTAGCCTTTAACACAGATACGCAGTATTTT
CASSQAGLAFNTDTQYF
>TRBJ2-3|-|-|TRBV6-1
TGTGCCAGCAGTGAATCTGGGACTAGCACAGATACGCAGTATTTT
CASSESGTSTDTQYF
>TRBJ1-2|-|-|TRBV3-1/TRBV3-2
TGTGCCAGCAGCCAAGGAACGCGAGCGGGAGGCTACACCTTC
CASSQGTRAGGYTF
>TRBJ2-2|once|-|TRBV7-3
TGTGCCAGCAGCTTACAAGGGACTGTAAGCGCCGGGGAGCTGTTTTTT
CASSLQGTVSAGELFF
>TRBJ1-2|many|TRBD1|TRBV25-1
TGTGCCAGCAGTGCACAGGGGGTCCGTTACACCTTC
CASSAQGVRYTF
>TRBJ2-3|-|-|TRBV21-1
TGTGCCAGGTTAGCGGGAATAATTACAGATACGCAGTATTTT
CARLAGIITDTQYF
>TRBJ1-2|-|TRBD1|TRBV6-5
TGTGCCAGCAAGGAGGGGGCGGACTATGGCTACACCTTC
CASKEGADYGYTF
>TRBJ1-5|-|TRBD1|TRBV7-2
TGTGCCAGCAGCCCAAGGACAGGTCGACTCAATCAGCCCCAGCATTTT
CASSPRTGRLNQPQHF
>TRBJ1-1|-|TRBD1|TRBV5-1
TGCGCCAGCAGTCCTACGAAGGGACAGGGAGTGTCTGAAGCTTTCTTT
CASSPTKGQGVSEAFF
>TRBJ1-2|once|-|TRBV5-4
TGTGCCAGCAGTTCGGAACAGTTTCCCTATGGCTACACCTTC
CASSSEQFPYGYTF
>TRBJ2-7|-|TRBD2|TRBV24-1
TGTGCCACCACGGGGGGTATTAATCCCTACGAGCAGTACTTC
CATTGGINPYEQYF
>TRBJ2-1|-|-|TRBV19
TGTGCCAGTAGTATAGATCGGGGGGCTGAGCAGTTCTTC
CASSIDRGAEQFF
>TRBJ1-3|few|-|TRBV3-1/TRBV3-2
TGTGCCAGCAGCCAAGGATTAACAGGGAAGGGAAACACCATATATTTT
CASSQGLTGKGNTIYF
>TRBJ2-3|-|TRBD2|TRBV3-1/TRBV3-2
TGTGCCAGCAGCCAAGCACTAGCGGGAGGAGGTACGCAGTATTTT
CASSQALAGGGTQYF
>TRBJ2-2|-|TRBD2|TRBV5-4
TGTGCCAGCAGCTCAAGCGGGAGGTCGAACACCGGGGAGCTGTTTTTT
CASSSSGRSNTGELFF
>TRBJ1-3|-|-|TRBV2
TGTGCCAGCAGTGAATACGCAGGGCTTACTGGAAACACCATATATTTT
CASSEYAGLTGNTIYF
>TRBJ2-7|-|TRBD1|TRBV9
TGTGCCAGCAGCGTAGGTGGGACAGGGTCGTACGAGCAGTACTTC
CASSVGGTGSYEQYF
>TRBJ2-1|-|TRBD2|TRBV4-2
TGTGCCAGCAGCCAAGATGGATCCCGGGGGGGCAATGAGCAGTTCTTC
CASSQDGSRGGNEQFF
>TRBJ1-2|-|TRBD1|TRBV7-9
TGTGCCAGCAGCCCGGACAGGACAGGGGGCTACACCTTC
CASSPDRTGGYTF
>TRBJ2-1|-|TRBD1|TRBV5-1
TGCGCCAGCAGCTTGATGGGACAGGGGGCGCTTCGGACCTACAATGAGCAGTTCTTC
CASSLMGQGALRTYNEQFF
>TRBJ1-1|-|TRBD1|TRBV7-9
TGTGCCAGCAGCTTCTCAGGGGGCGAAGCTTTCTTT
CASSFSGGEAFF
>TRBJ2-5|-|-|TRBV30
TGTGCCTGGAGTGTGGTTTGGGAACTAGGTGCGGAGACCCAGTACTTC
CAWSVVWELGAETQYF
>TRBJ2-2|-|TRBD1|TRBV19
TGTGCCAGTAGTACCCGGGACAGGGGAATCGGGGAGCTGTTTTTT
CASSTRDRGIGELFF
>TRBJ2-7|-|TRBD2|TRBV3-1/TRBV3-2
TGTGCCAGCAGCCTAACGACGACTAGCGGGGCGTCGCTGCAGTACTTC
CASSLTTTSGASLQYF
>TRBJ2-3|-|TRBD2|TRBV19
TGTGCCAGTAGGGGGGGAGGGGATACGCAGTATTTT
CASRGGGDTQYF
>TRBJ1-5|-|-|TRBV12-3/TRBV12-4
TGTGCCAGCAGTACCGACCTTCGGGCCCAGCATTTT
CASSTDLRAQHF
>TRBJ1-2|-|-|TRBV5-1
TGCGCCAGCAGCTTGGATGGGCAGGGACTCTATGGCTACACCTTC
CASSLDGQGLYGYTF
>TRBJ1-6|-|-|TRBV6-5
TGTGCCAGCAGCCTGGACATTAATTCACCCCTCCACTTT
CASSLDINSPLHF
>TRBJ2-7|few|-|TRBV6-5
TGTGCCAGCAGTTACGGGGGGTCCTACGAGCAGTACTTC
CASSYGGSYEQYF
>TRBJ2-5|medium-sized|TRBD2|TRBV3-1/TRBV3-2
TGTGCCAGCAGGGAAGGACTAGCGGGCGTGCCCCAGTACTTC
CASREGLAGVPQYF
>TRBJ2-7|-|TRBD1|TRBV7-8
TGTGCCAGCAGCCTATCGGAAGGGACAGGGACCCAAGGGCAGTACTTC
CASSLSEGTGTQGQYF
>TRBJ1-4|-|TRBD1|TRBV6-5
TGTGCCAGCAGTTACTCTAGGACAGGCACTAATGAAAAACTGTTTTTT
CASSYSRTGTNEKLFF
>TRBJ1-2|-|-|TRBV3-1/TRBV3-2
TGTGCCAGCAGCCAAGGACCCCAGGGTAACTATGGCTACACCTTC
CASSQGPQGNYGYTF
>TRBJ2-7|-|TRBD2|TRBV13
TGTGCCAGCAGCCCCCATACTAGCGGTGGCTCCTACGAGCAGTACTTC
CASSPHTSGGSYEQYF
>TRBJ2-3|-|TRBD2|TRBV7-3
TGTGCCAGCAGCTTAATGCCACTAGCGGGGGGCACAGATACGCAGTATTTT
CASSLMPLAGGTDTQYF
>TRBJ1-6|-|-|TRBV9
TGTGCCAGCAGCGTACGACAGGATAATTCACCCCTCCACTTT
CASSVRQDNSPLHF
>TRBJ1-6|-|-|TRBV5-4
TGTGCCAGCAGCTTGGTCCAGGGCAGTAATTCACCCCTCCACTTT
CASSLVQGSNSPLHF
>TRBJ2-3|-|TRBD2|TRBV5-1
TGCGCCAGCAGCCCCTCTAGCGGGCCCACAGATACGCAGTATTTT
CASSPSSGPTDTQYF
>TRBJ2-3|-|TRBD2|TRBV7-8
TGTGCCAGCAGCCCGGGGGGGGCCGGGGATACGCAGTATTTT
CASSPGGAGDTQYF
>TRBJ1-2|-|-|TRBV28
TGTGCCAGCAGTTTAGCTGGAGAAACTAACTATGGCTACACCTTC
CASSLAGETNYGYTF
>TRBJ2-1|once|-|TRBV10-1
TGCGCCACCCCCTCAGGTGGGTTCTTC
CATPSGGFF
>TRBJ2-1|-|-|TRBV7-3
TGTGCCAGCAGCCCAGAACCCAGCTCCTACAATGAGCAGTTCTTC
CASSPEPSSYNEQFF
>TRBJ2-1|-|-|TRBV18
TGTGCCAGCTCCCCTGGGGCGGGACTGTTCTTC
CASSPGAGLFF